The 26 T cell receptor beta chains in this list originate from one sample, sequenced in a study of cytomegalovirus exposure and HLA in healthy donors. Clones were read by immunoSEQ multiplex PCR, and TCRdb kept only the in-frame ones, dropping some. Counted here are 200,000 to 300,000 clones, approximately 86% occurring once; the ten biggest clones make up roughly 1.2%. The sample comprised PBMCs. The receptors derive from a woman aged 25 to 45 in good health and CMV-seropositive.

The CDR3: CASSLKFLGLEDTEAFF. The CDR3 coding sequence is TGCGCCAGCAGCTTAAAATTCTTAGGACTAGAGGACACTGAAGCTTTCTTT. The V gene is TRBV5-1, the J gene TRBJ1-1, with D uncertain. With 2 bases removed from V and 3 bases from J, the gap between germline ends came to 20 bases. CDR1 SGHRS and CDR2 YFSETQ come from the germline V gene. The CDR3 length is 17 residues.

In its sample, this clone was seen a few times. The rearrangement links TRBV5-6 to TRBJ2-2, with D hard to call. The CDR3 sequence is 13 residues long. V gave up 0 bases and J gave up 7 bases, with 7 bases separating them. Germline CDR1 is SGHDT and CDR2 is YYEEEE. CDR3 sequence (DNA): TGTGCCAGCAGCTTGGGTACTATCGGGGAGCTGTTTTTT. Its translation: CASSLGTIGELFF.

This chain joins TRBV28 and TRBJ2-7; perhaps TRBD2 as D (6 bases). CDR3 length: 12 residues. CDR1 MDHEN and CDR2 SYDVKM come from the germline V gene. V shed 6 bases and J shed 2 bases, with 8 bases lying between them. CDR3 coding DNA: TGTGCCAGCAGACCGGGGGCCTACGAGCAGTACTTC. Protein: CASRPGAYEQYF.

This chain uses TRBV4-1 with TRBJ2-3; 10 nucleotides align to TRBD2. V was pared by 0 bases and J by 10 bases, with 7 bases of the junction left unmatched. This CDR3 has 15 amino acids. Per germline, CDR1 MGHRA and CDR2 YSYEKL. This CDR3 reads CASSQDPSGSLAQYF. The CDR3 DNA reads as TGCGCCAGCAGCCAAGACCCTAGCGGGAGCCTCGCGCAGTATTTT.

This rearrangement joins TRBV5-1 to TRBJ1-2; 10 nucleotides agree with TRBD1. Germline assignment: CDR1 SGHRS and CDR2 YFSETQ. With V trimmed by 2 bases and J by 6 bases, 7 bases remained unmatched. This CDR3 contains 15 residues. The CDR3, as DNA: TGCGCCAGCAGCTTTTGGACAGGGGGAAGAAATGGCTACACCTTC. It specifies CASSFWTGGRNGYTF.

In this sample, this clone turned up a few times. The chain employs TRBV6-5 and TRBJ2-5, with TRBD1 identical over 8 bases. Per germline, CDR1 MNHEY and CDR2 SVGAGI. V lost 5 bases and J lost 6; bases outside the gene matches: 8. The CDR3 consists of 14 residues. The CDR3 here is CASSPQGAVKTQYF. CDR3 DNA sequence: TGTGCCAGCAGTCCCCAGGGGGCTGTAAAGACCCAGTACTTC.

The rearrangement joins TRBV10-3 to TRBJ2-7, with D maybe TRBD2 (5 bases). Germline-derived CDR1 and CDR2 are ENHRY and SYGVKD. CDR3 size: 11 residues. Trimming took 10 bases from V and 1 from J, leaving 8 bases between them. CDR3 nucleotides: TGTGCCACCCGGACTTCCTACGAGCAGTACTTC. It codes for CATRTSYEQYF.

J is TRBJ2-7 and V is TRBV5-6; D gene ambiguous. Germline V CDR1 and CDR2: SGHDT, YYEEEE. V was shortened by 4 bases and J by 3 bases, with 11 bases between the two germline ends. CDR3 length equals 13 residues. The CDR3 DNA is TGTGCCAGCAGCAAACGACACCACTACGAGCAGTACTTC. This encodes CASSKRHHYEQYF.

The rearrangement joins TRBV11-2 to TRBJ1-2, with a tentative D call TRBD1 (6 bases). CDR3 size: 15 residues. Trimming shortened V by 0 bases and J by 4 bases, and 12 bases separated the two germline ends. Germline V gene lookup returns CDR1 SGHAT and CDR2 FQNNGV. The CDR3 nucleotides are TGTGCCAGCAGCTTAGATCGTACAGGGCCCTATGGCTACACCTTC. It encodes CASSLDRTGPYGYTF.

About this clone itself: The junction does not match germline at one end; this may be a read error. CDR3 protein: CASSLGTGYNEQFF. CDR3 nucleotides: TGTGCCAGCAGCCTAGGGACGGGGTACAATGAGCAGTTCTTC. The V and J genes are TRBV13 and TRBJ2-1; D may be TRBD1 or TRBD2 (5 bases each). CDR1 and CDR2 (germline): PRHDT, FYEKMQ (reference sequence). This CDR3 contains 14 residues.

V and J are TRBV2 and TRBJ1-2, with D unresolved. This CDR3 has 15 residues. The V gene's germline CDR1 is SNHLY and CDR2 FYNNEI. The ends were cut back, 1 base at V and 6 bases at J, with 15 bases in the middle. The CDR3 is CASSEGDAAGHGYTF. The DNA of the CDR3 is TGTGCCAGCAGTGAAGGTGACGCGGCGGGTCATGGCTACACCTTC.

The V gene is TRBV30, the J gene TRBJ2-7; the match to TRBD1 covers 10 bases. The CDR3 has 14 amino acids. Germline assignment: CDR1 GTSNPN and CDR2 SVGIG (reference sequence). The ends lost 4 bases at V and 3 bases at J; junction bases unmatched: 6. CDR3 sequence (DNA): TGTGCCTGGACCCGGGGGGACAGGGGCTACGAGCAGTACTTC. Protein sequence: CAWTRGDRGYEQYF.

The rearrangement uses TRBV5-8 and TRBJ1-4, with no clear D. The CDR3 sequence is 16 residues long. Germline V gene data show CDR1 as SGHTS and CDR2 as YDEGEE. The V and J ends lost 1 base and 3 bases respectively, with 13 bases between them. In nucleotides, the CDR3 is TGTGCCAGCAGCTTGAATACGGGAACTCCTAATGAAAAACTGTTTTTT. It translates to CASSLNTGTPNEKLFF.

Written as DNA, the CDR3 is TGTGCCAGCAGCCTCAGGGGGCCAGATACGCAGTATTTT. Protein sequence: CASSLRGPDTQYF. V is TRBV11-3 and J is TRBJ2-3; TRBD1 matches 8 bases. After removal of 5 bases from V and 4 bases from J, the junction contained 2 bases not matched to a gene. The CDR3 covers 13 residues. Looked up from germline, CDR1 is SGHNT and CDR2 is YENEEA.

This sequence joins TRBV4-1 and TRBJ2-1; 10 bases are shared with TRBD2. Germline CDR1 and CDR2: MGHRA and YSYEKL. The CDR3 has 15 amino acids. V dropped 2 bases and J dropped 9; count of bases not matched to a gene: 7. The CDR3 DNA sequence: TGCGCCAGCAGCCAATTCGACCTAGCGGGAGTTGAGCAGTTCTTC. Translated, it gives CASSQFDLAGVEQFF.

The V and J genes are TRBV28 and TRBJ1-2; 8 bases match TRBD1. The CDR3 sequence is 13 residues long. Germline V lookup: CDR1 MDHEN, CDR2 SYDVKM. V trimming: 6 bases; J trimming: 8 bases; junction bases outside the gene matches: 8. CDR3 DNA: TGTGCCAGCAGCCAAGCAGGGGGCGGGGGCTACACCTTC. Encoded protein: CASSQAGGGGYTF.

This chain connects TRBV9 to TRBJ1-1; D not resolved. Germline-derived CDR1 and CDR2 are SGDLS and YYNGEE. CDR3 length: 15 residues. The V end was cut by 5 bases, the J end by 0 bases, with 14 bases between. CDR3 loop: CASSASSDMNTEAFF. Written as DNA, the CDR3 is TGTGCCAGCAGTGCGAGTTCAGACATGAACACTGAAGCTTTCTTT.

The CDR3 nucleotides read TGTGCCAGCAGCCTAACGATGCTCGAAAAACTGTTTTTT. Its translation: CASSLTMLEKLFF. The genes are TRBV27 and TRBJ1-4; D remains unclear. The CDR3 runs 13 residues. Germline loops: CDR1 MNHEY, CDR2 SMNVEV (reference sequence). Trimming stripped 6 bases from V and 8 bases from J, with 13 bases between.

This clone was recorded only once. The rearrangement links TRBV11-2 to TRBJ2-3; TRBD2 matches at 11 bases. The germline V gene encodes CDR1 SGHAT and CDR2 FQNNGV. Trimming took 3 bases from V and 5 from J; bases not matched to a gene: 4. The CDR3 sequence is 15 residues long. CDR3 DNA sequence: TGTGCCAGCAGCTTTAGCGGGAGGGAGGGAGATACGCAGTATTTT. As protein: CASSFSGREGDTQYF.

V usage is TRBV5-1 and J usage is TRBJ2-5; TRBD2 aligns across 9 bases. Losses at the gene ends were 4 bases for V and 5 bases for J; bases not matched to a gene: 6. CDR1 is SGHRS, CDR2 YFSETQ, per germline. The length of the CDR3 is 14 residues. In DNA, the CDR3 is TGCGCCAGCAGCCAGGGGACTAGCTTGGAGACCCAGTACTTC. Residues: CASSQGTSLETQYF.

This clone has just one count. The V gene is TRBV18, the J gene TRBJ1-5; D not resolved. The V gene's germline CDR1 is KGHSH and CDR2 LQKENI. V was shortened by 3 bases and J by 5 bases, with 8 bases between the two germline ends. The CDR3 has 13 residues. The CDR3 sequence is CASSPLTDQPQHF. CDR3 in DNA: TGTGCCAGCTCACCTCTAACCGATCAGCCCCAGCATTTT.

CDR3 protein: CASMRANTGELFF. CDR3 nucleotide sequence: TGTGCCAGCATGCGGGCGAACACCGGGGAGCTGTTTTTT. The rearrangement links TRBV5-4 to TRBJ2-2; maybe TRBD2 (5 bases). The CDR3 is 13 amino acids. Trimming took off 6 bases at V and 0 bases at J, with 6 bases between the two ends. Germline V CDR1 and CDR2: SGHNT, YYREEE (reference sequence).

This rearrangement joins TRBV6-1 to TRBJ1-1; 7 bases are shared with TRBD1. Germline trimming cut 6 bases from V and 5 bases from J; bases unmatched to any gene: 12. This CDR3 region has 15 residues. Germline-derived CDR1 and CDR2 are MNHNS and SASEGT. The DNA for the CDR3 is TGTGCCAGCAGAGGGACAGATGTCGGACAGACTGAAGCTTTCTTT. Amino acids: CASRGTDVGQTEAFF.

The chain employs TRBV5-1 and TRBJ2-4, with 8 positions matching TRBD1. Trimming removed 4 bases from V and 5 bases from J; junction bases left unmatched: 8. In germline, CDR1 is SGHRS, CDR2 YFSETQ. CDR3 size: 15 residues. The CDR3 loop reads CASSGQGARENIQYF. CDR3 coding DNA: TGCGCCAGCAGCGGGCAGGGGGCGCGGGAAAACATTCAGTACTTC.

This sequence joins TRBV5-1 and TRBJ2-3; possible D gene TRBD2, 6 bases. The CDR3 extends over 19 amino acids. Germline lookup yields CDR1 SGHRS and CDR2 YFSETQ. V shed 0 bases and J shed 3 bases, with 23 bases lying between them. As DNA, the CDR3 is TGCGCCAGCAGCTTGGCGGCGGGGCCGGCCGGACTTGAAACAGATACGCAGTATTTT. Its translation: CASSLAAGPAGLETDTQYF.

This rearrangement joins TRBV6-1 to TRBJ1-1, with 7 bases that match TRBD1. Germline V gives CDR1 MNHNS, CDR2 SASEGT. CDR3 length: 15 residues. V lost 5 bases and J lost 1; bases outside the gene matches: 7. The CDR3 region is CASSWDSFPNTEAFF. DNA for the CDR3: TGTGCCAGCAGTTGGGACAGTTTTCCGAACACTGAAGCTTTCTTT.